One and the same sample provided the 16 T cell receptor beta chains below, sequenced in a study of glioma-infiltrating T cells after dendritic cell vaccination (TCRdb year 2016). The library was obtained by the immunoSEQ multiplex PCR assay. Sourced from immuneACCESS, this table was stored by TCRdb with only in-frame sequences that have V and J called. A share of the clones is absent; for the studies checked, an unresolved V gene accounts for under half, and the remainder has no known explanation. For this sample there are fewer than 50,000 clones; approximately 85% appear just once. Of the sample, about 10% is held by the ten largest clones. The sample was blood, taken before dendritic cell vaccination. All receptors derive from a human donor with glioblastoma.

The chain joins TRBV5-6 to TRBJ2-3; TRBD1 aligns across 8 bases. The V gene's germline CDR1 is SGHDT and CDR2 YYEEEE. V was clipped by 5 bases and J by 4 bases; unmatched bases: 6. The CDR3 covers 14 residues. The chain's CDR3 is CASRGQGGADTQYF. CDR3 bases: TGTGCCAGCAGAGGACAGGGTGGGGCAGATACGCAGTATTTT.

CDR3 nucleotides: TGTGCCAGCAGCTTAACAACAGATACGCAGTATTTT. Encoded protein: CASSLTTDTQYF. The genes are TRBV11-2 and TRBJ2-3; no reliable D call. Germline lookup yields CDR1 SGHAT and CDR2 FQNNGV. V dropped 2 bases and J dropped 3 bases, with 3 bases sitting between them. This CDR3 is 12 amino acids long.

The chain joins TRBV7-9 to TRBJ2-1; 9 bases fit TRBD2. Germline CDR1 SEHNR, CDR2 FQNEAQ (reference sequence). The CDR3 spans 13 residues. The trim removed 6 bases at V and 9 bases at J, leaving 6 bases unmatched. In nucleotides, the CDR3 is TGTGCCAGCAGTCCCAGCGGGGGGACTGAGCAGTTCTTC. As protein: CASSPSGGTEQFF.

V is TRBV27 and J is TRBJ1-1, with D unclear. From germline, CDR1 is MNHEY and CDR2 SMNVEV (reference sequence). CDR3 length equals 15 residues. Trimming shortened V by 4 bases and J by 2 bases, and 14 bases separated the two germline ends. CDR3 sequence: CASSSVTGGNTEAFF. DNA for the CDR3: TGTGCCAGCAGTTCGGTGACGGGTGGTAACACTGAAGCTTTCTTT.

V is TRBV19 and J is TRBJ1-5; no clear D gene. CDR1 is LNHDA and CDR2 is SQIVND in the germline V gene (reference sequence). The CDR3 length is 16 residues. V was trimmed by 1 base and J by 7 bases, leaving 17 bases between them. The CDR3 loop reads CASSIVGRSEGQPQHF. As DNA, the CDR3 is TGTGCCAGTAGTATAGTGGGTAGGTCTGAGGGACAGCCCCAGCATTTT.

This rearrangement joins TRBV10-1 to TRBJ2-7, with D perhaps TRBD2 (5 bases). The CDR3 extends over 13 amino acids. V lost 0 bases, J lost 6 bases, and 9 bases lay in between. Germline lookup yields CDR1 WNHNN and CDR2 SYGVQD (reference sequence). The CDR3 region has the DNA TGCGCCAGCAGTGAGTCATTTGGGAGCGAGCAGTACTTC. Translated, it gives CASSESFGSEQYF.

This clone was counted only a few times. The chain carries TRBV6-1 and TRBJ1-1; 9 nucleotides align to TRBD1. This CDR3 has 14 amino acids. Germline values: CDR1 MNHNS, CDR2 SASEGT. V gave up 6 bases and J gave up 3 bases; unmatched junction bases: 5. CDR3 nucleotide sequence: TGTGCCAGCAGGGGACAGGGATGGGACACTGAAGCTTTCTTT. Its translation: CASRGQGWDTEAFF.

The chain has TRBV5-5 and TRBJ2-1; 8 nucleotides match TRBD1. The CDR3 consists of 14 residues. V lost 0 bases, J lost 4 bases, and 0 bases stayed unmatched. Germline CDR1 and CDR2: SGHKS and YYEKEE (reference sequence). The CDR3 nucleotides are TGTGCCAGCAGCTTGGGGACAGGGTACAATGAGCAGTTCTTC. Its protein product is CASSLGTGYNEQFF.

V is TRBV27 and J is TRBJ1-1; D may be TRBD1 (5 bases). This CDR3 spans 14 amino acids. The ends were cut back, 0 bases at V and 5 bases at J, with 10 bases in the middle. Germline V gene sequence: CDR1 MNHEY, CDR2 SMNVEV (reference sequence). As DNA, the CDR3 is TGTGCCAGCAGTTTATCGCGGGGGGGGACTGAAGCTTTCTTT. Translated, it gives CASSLSRGGTEAFF.

The rearrangement joins TRBV6-6 to TRBJ1-2; unclear D gene. This CDR3 has 15 amino acids. Germline lookup yields CDR1 MNHNY and CDR2 SVGAGI (reference sequence). V lost 6 bases, J lost 0 bases, and 14 bases lay in between. Here the CDR3 DNA reads TGTGCCAGCAGCCCTATCTCAAATGCTAACTATGGCTACACCTTC. This gives the protein CASSPISNANYGYTF.

Remarks on this clone: Its ends do not fully match the called genes, so a read error is possible. This chain uses TRBV4-2 with TRBJ2-4, with TRBD2 matching over 12 bases. This CDR3 contains 19 residues. The germline gives CDR1 LGHNA, CDR2 YNFKEQ. Here the CDR3 reads CAGSQVLAGGNPAKNIQYF. The CDR3, as DNA: TGTGCCGGCAGCCAAGTACTAGCGGGGGGTAACCCAGCCAAAAACATTCAGTACTTC.

In its sample, this clone was seen once. For the CDR3, the DNA is TGTGCCAGCTCACCTACTACAGGGGGCGATGGCTACACCTTC. It codes for CASSPTTGGDGYTF. The gene calls are TRBV18 and TRBJ1-2; 9 bases map to TRBD1. Germline values: CDR1 KGHSH, CDR2 LQKENI. The CDR3 runs 14 residues. V was clipped by 3 bases and J by 6 bases; unmatched bases: 5.

This chain links TRBV7-2 with TRBJ1-2; D unclear. The CDR3 has 13 amino acids. Trimming pared 4 bases from V and 6 bases from J, leaving 12 bases between. The germline CDR1 and CDR2 sequences are SGHTA and FQGNSA. In nucleotides, the CDR3 is TGTGCCAGCAGCTCCCCGAGCGGGGATGGCTACACCTTC. Encoded protein: CASSSPSGDGYTF.

The chain combines TRBV21-1 with TRBJ1-2; the D segment call TRBD1 is taken from the table without a DNA check. TRBV21-1 is noted as a pseudogene. CDR3 length equals 20 residues. CDR3 in amino acids: CASSKADRQGALLDDYGYTF. CDR3 bases: TGTGCCAGCAGCAAAGCGGATCGCCAGGGGGCTCTTTTGGATGACTATGGCTACACCTTC.

V usage is TRBV5-5 and J usage is TRBJ1-6; 10 bases line up with TRBD1. V shed 5 bases and J 10 bases; nucleotides not matched to a gene: 9. This CDR3 is built from 15 residues. Germline CDR1 and CDR2: SGHKS and YYEKEE (reference sequence). The CDR3 DNA reads as TGTGCCAGCAGGACCGCGGGACAGGGGACATCACCCCTCCACTTT. It codes for CASRTAGQGTSPLHF.

This clone appeared a few times. The genes are TRBV4-3 and TRBJ2-2; 7 positions agree with TRBD1. The CDR3 consists of 17 residues. V dropped 2 bases and J dropped 0; count of bases not matched to a gene: 6. Germline-derived CDR1 and CDR2 are LGHNA and YSLEER. The CDR3 DNA sequence: TGCGCCAGCAGCCAATCTGGGGACAGCGCGAACACCGGGGAGCTGTTTTTT. Protein sequence: CASSQSGDSANTGELFF.